This record concerns one T cell receptor (beta chain) sequence. What it recognizes is unknown. At sampling all donors were nominally healthy, likely with unrecorded immune exposures. The sample comes from a study of cytomegalovirus exposure and HLA in healthy donors. General study points: Earlier analysis yielded a pattern in which most TCR beta V segments were productive about 87% or about 30% of the time. Available immune exposure information covered CMV serostatus only. Follow-up analysis later connected one missense variant in DCLRE1C with trimming of TCR beta V- and J-genes.

The germline V gene has CDR1 DFQATT and CDR2 SNEGSKA (reference sequence). With V trimmed by 8 bases and J by 4 bases, 4 bases remained unmatched. The CDR3 runs to 11 residues. PCR primers comprised 60 Vbeta and 13 Jbeta primers. Measured with immunoSEQ multiplex PCR; TCRdb has only the in-frame clones, and not every one. The sample has 130,000 or so clones, about 83% seen once. The V and J genes are TRBV20-1 and TRBJ1-2; TRBD1 matches at 7 bases. Sequenced input: PBMCs. The sequence was collected from a woman aged 30 to 39 in good health and CMV-seronegative. Here the CDR3 reads CSKDRPYGYTF. The CDR3, as DNA: TGCAGTAAGGACAGGCCCTATGGCTACACCTTC.